These T cell receptor beta chains were read from a single sample in a study of T cells expressing NK-cell markers. TCRdb reanalyzed the 5' RACE reads, giving one entry per CDR3 protein sequence and no DNA. The table gives 300,000 to 450,000 distinct CDR3 sequences; the top ten clones make up around 5.2% of it. Material: blood T cells: a sorted CD56 or NKG2C T cell subset, CD4+ or CD8+ T cells, or bulk PBMC T cells (not recorded which). The receptors stem from a man aged 18 to 69 in good health. The CDR3 runs from the conserved cysteine through the conserved F or W. Each record gives: J gene, V gene, clone size, CDR3 protein. Clone size is shown for a subset of rows, as once, few, many or a class of expanded clone.

TRBJ2-1 | TRBV12-3/TRBV12-4 | NA | CASSFRAGGAYNEQFF
TRBJ1-5 | TRBV6-1 | NA | CASSGGVREMNQPQHF
TRBJ2-7 | TRBV9 | NA | CASSFRDKPYEQYF
TRBJ2-1 | TRBV5-1 | NA | CASSLQSTSLYNEQFF
TRBJ2-2 | TRBV20-1 | NA | CSARASGRYTGELFF
TRBJ2-2 | TRBV6-2/TRBV6-3 | NA | CASNPLAVGTGELFF
TRBJ2-5 | TRBV28 | NA | CASKVDRSETQYF
TRBJ1-1 | TRBV7-9 | NA | CASSLETSKAFF
TRBJ2-3 | TRBV7-9 | NA | CASSLAGVSSTDTQYF
TRBJ2-7 | TRBV20-1 | NA | CSAYRLAGSTYEQYF
TRBJ2-3 | TRBV5-1 | NA | CASRPSGGPSTDTQYF
TRBJ2-3 | TRBV7-2 | NA | CASRSGTSSADTQYF
TRBJ1-1 | TRBV19 | NA | CASSILRQQRNEAFF
TRBJ2-7 | TRBV5-1 | medium-sized | CASSGQLYEQYF
TRBJ1-5 | TRBV21-1 | NA | CASRGRGQPQHF
TRBJ1-2 | TRBV3-1 | NA | CASSHLDRGFYGYTF
TRBJ2-1 | TRBV6-1 | NA | CASTSNRGGIPNEQFF
TRBJ1-4 | TRBV12-3/TRBV12-4 | NA | CASSRTTGTGGEKLFF
TRBJ2-1 | TRBV7-9 | NA | CASSLAWDLVYNEQFF
TRBJ2-2 | TRBV19 | NA | CASSTLLAGGPGELFF
TRBJ2-3 | TRBV24-1 | NA | CATSETGLAGGPDTQYF
TRBJ1-2 | TRBV19 | NA | CASRKTGGYNYGYTF
TRBJ2-5 | TRBV13 | NA | CASSYRLQETQYF
TRBJ1-1 | TRBV20-1 | NA | CSARDRRGAVMNTEAFF
TRBJ1-4 | TRBV5-1 | NA | CASSLGTGRHEKLFF
TRBJ1-4 | TRBV6-5 | NA | CASRSDFKLFF
TRBJ1-5 | TRBV19 | NA | CASSVPPFGNQPQHF
TRBJ2-2 | TRBV6-1 | NA | CASTELAGANTGELFF